The next 12 T cell receptor beta chains were all read from a single sample in a study of OX40 agonist ivuxolimab in advanced cancers. Some clones are missing from TCRdb's copy, which holds only in-frame ones; the method was immunoSEQ multiplex PCR. There are about 100,000 clones in the sample; approximately 94% occur only once, and around 3% lies in the top ten. The sequenced sample was CD4+ or CD8+ T cells sorted from blood, obtained in a trial of the OX40 agonist ivuxolimab. Source of these receptors: an adult with an advanced solid tumor such as melanoma, head and neck, liver or kidney cancer.

The chain carries TRBV5-6 and TRBJ1-1; D possibly corresponds to TRBD1 (6 bases). The germline V gene encodes CDR1 SGHDT and CDR2 YYEEEE. This CDR3 region has 14 residues. V lost 1 base and J lost 7, with 14 bases in between. CDR3 sequence (DNA): TGTGCCAGCAGCTTGTATCAGGGGACTATTGAAGCTTTCTTT. Its translation is CASSLYQGTIEAFF. Variable domain in full (rest from reference TRBV5-6 and TRBJ1-1): DAGVTQSPTHLIKTRGQQVTLRCSPKSGHDTVSWYQQALGQGPQFIFQYYEEEERQRGNFPDRFSGHQFPNYSSELNVNALLLGDSALYLCASSLYQGTIEAFFGQGTRLTVV.

The V and J genes are TRBV30 and TRBJ2-7; a possible D gene is TRBD2 (6 bases). CDR1 GTSNPN and CDR2 SVGIG come from the germline V gene (reference sequence). This CDR3 spans 13 amino acids. The germline V and J ends were trimmed by 0 bases and 1 base, with 7 bases remaining between them. The DNA for the CDR3 is TGTGCCTGGAGTGTCGGAGGGTCCTACGAGCAGTACTTC. It specifies CAWSVGGSYEQYF.

J is TRBJ1-2 and V is TRBV7-9, with TRBD1 matching over 7 bases. Looked up from germline, CDR1 is SEHNR and CDR2 is FQNEAQ (reference sequence). CDR3 length equals 12 residues. The ends lost 0 bases at V and 8 bases at J; junction bases unmatched: 0. CDR3 amino acids: CASSLAGQGYTF. CDR3 DNA sequence: TGTGCCAGCAGCTTAGCGGGACAGGGCTACACCTTC.

The V gene is TRBV29-1, the J gene TRBJ1-1, with D perhaps TRBD1 (5 bases). The length of the CDR3 is 13 residues. CDR1 and CDR2 (germline): SQVTM, ANQGSEA. V dropped 5 bases and J dropped 3 bases, with 13 bases sitting between them. CDR3: CSVWDLGDTEAFF. CDR3 sequence (DNA): TGCAGCGTTTGGGACCTGGGGGACACTGAAGCTTTCTTT. Drawing the rest from reference TRBV29-1 and TRBJ1-1, the complete variable domain is SAVISQKPSRDICQRGTSLTIQCQVDSQVTMMFWYRQQPGQSLTLIATANQGSEATYESGFVIDKFPISRPNLTFSTLTVSNMSPEDSSIYLCSVWDLGDTEAFFGQGTRLTVV.

The chain employs TRBV29-1 and TRBJ2-5, with 7 bases fitting TRBD2. Per germline, CDR1 SQVTM and CDR2 ANQGSEA. V gave up 1 base and J gave up 11 bases; unmatched junction bases: 1. This CDR3 comprises 10 residues. CDR3 residues: CSVEGGGQYF. The CDR3 DNA sequence: TGCAGCGTTGAAGGGGGGGGTCAGTACTTC.

The rearrangement joins TRBV9 to TRBJ1-2; 9 positions match TRBD1. The ends lost 3 bases at V and 2 bases at J; junction bases unmatched: 5. This CDR3 spans 15 amino acids. The V gene's germline CDR1 is SGDLS and CDR2 YYNGEE. The DNA for the CDR3 is TGTGCCAGCAGCGGGGACAGGGCCGGAAACTATGGCTACACCTTC. Its translation: CASSGDRAGNYGYTF.

The V and J genes are TRBV4-1 and TRBJ1-3; weak D call: TRBD1 (5 bases). CDR3 length equals 15 residues. The germline gives CDR1 MGHRA, CDR2 YSYEKL. Deletions cut 0 bases from V and 3 bases from J, with 9 bases between. DNA of the CDR3: TGCGCCAGCAGCCAAGAACAGGCTATTGGAAACACCATATATTTT. It encodes CASSQEQAIGNTIYF.

The CDR3 region is CASSEGMNTEAFF. The CDR3 nucleotides are TGCGCCAGCAGTGAGGGGATGAACACTGAAGCTTTCTTT. This chain uses TRBV10-1 with TRBJ1-1; no clear D. V was cut by 2 bases and J by 0 bases, with 4 bases left in between. There are 13 residues in the CDR3. CDR1 WNHNN and CDR2 SYGVQD come from the germline V gene (reference sequence).

This sequence joins TRBV11-2 and TRBJ2-1, with TRBD2 identical over 7 bases. Germline V CDR1 and CDR2: SGHAT, FQNNGV. The V gene end was trimmed by 5 bases and the J gene end by 3 bases; junction bases not matched to a gene: 7. The CDR3 totals 15 residues. CDR3 sequence: CASSLGGEHYNEQFF. CDR3 bases: TGTGCCAGCAGCCTGGGGGGGGAACACTACAATGAGCAGTTCTTC.

The V and J genes are TRBV21-1 and TRBJ2-2; the listed D gene, TRBD2, was not tested against the DNA. TRBV21-1 is marked as a pseudogene. The CDR3 covers 16 residues. The CDR3 reads CASSKGRGAHTGELFF. The CDR3 DNA reads TGTGCCAGCAGCAAAGGCCGGGGGGCGCACACCGGGGAGCTGTTTTTT.

By sample fraction, this clone is medium-sized. The chain has TRBV2 and TRBJ2-7; no reliable D call. V lost 1 base and J 3 bases, leaving 7 bases between the germline ends. The CDR3 is made up of 13 amino acids. Germline V CDR1 and CDR2: SNHLY, FYNNEI. The CDR3 spells CASSEGLNYEQYF. The CDR3 DNA follows: TGTGCCAGCAGTGAAGGGTTGAACTACGAGCAGTACTTC.

The genes are TRBV9 and TRBJ1-2; TRBD1 might be the D (5 bases). Germline CDR1 is SGDLS and CDR2 is YYNGEE. V was shortened by 1 base and J by 4 bases, with 17 bases between the two germline ends. The CDR3 extends over 16 amino acids. The DNA of the CDR3 is TGTGCCAGCAGCGTAAGGGCCCGGGACTACACCTATGGCTACACCTTC. Its protein is CASSVRARDYTYGYTF.